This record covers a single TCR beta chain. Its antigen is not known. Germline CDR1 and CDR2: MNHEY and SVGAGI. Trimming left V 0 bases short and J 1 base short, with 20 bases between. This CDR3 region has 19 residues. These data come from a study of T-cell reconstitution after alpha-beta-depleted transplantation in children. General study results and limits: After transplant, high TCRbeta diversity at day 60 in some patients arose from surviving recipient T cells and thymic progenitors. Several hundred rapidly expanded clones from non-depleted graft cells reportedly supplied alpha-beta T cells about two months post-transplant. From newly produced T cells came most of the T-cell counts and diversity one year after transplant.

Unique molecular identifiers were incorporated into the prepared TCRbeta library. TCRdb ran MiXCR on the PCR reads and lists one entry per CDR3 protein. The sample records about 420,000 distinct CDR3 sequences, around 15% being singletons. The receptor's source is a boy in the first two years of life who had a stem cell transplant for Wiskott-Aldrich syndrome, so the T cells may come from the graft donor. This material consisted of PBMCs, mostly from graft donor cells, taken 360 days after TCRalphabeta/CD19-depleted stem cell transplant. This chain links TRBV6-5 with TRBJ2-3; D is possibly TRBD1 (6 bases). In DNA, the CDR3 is TGTGCCAGCAGTTACTCGTCCTACAGGGCCGACGGAGGCACAGATACGCAGTATTTT. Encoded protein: CASSYSSYRADGGTDTQYF.